Below are 26 T cell receptor beta chains sequenced from a single sample in a study of T-cell memory formation after mild COVID-19 (TCRdb year 2021). Libraries were made using 5' RACE. TCRdb lists the instrument as Illumina NovaSeq 6000. TCRdb reanalyzed the raw reads on its own, using fastp at Q25 for trimming and MiXCR for clone calling, and kept in-frame beta chains. Rows matching on CDR3 protein sequence are summarized as one entry with the most common DNA and genes. The sample yields 550,000 to 700,000 distinct CDR3 sequences; about a sixth were counted once. The ten largest clones take up more than 10% of the sample. The sample taken for sequencing was PBMCs or a T cell subset sorted from them (not recorded which). The receptors stem from an adult woman who had mild COVID-19 (a few samples of this study predate the infection). The sample titles of this study are shuffled in the database, so cell type and time point are left out; the donor was told from shared clones.

The V and J genes are TRBV5-6 and TRBJ2-3, with 15 bases that match TRBD2. The CDR3 covers 18 residues. Germline V gives CDR1 SGHDT, CDR2 YYEEEE. V was pared by 3 bases and J by 0 bases, with 5 bases of the junction left unmatched. The chain's CDR3 is CASSWGLAGGLSTDTQYF. For the CDR3, the DNA is TGTGCCAGCAGCTGGGGACTAGCGGGGGGACTTAGCACAGATACGCAGTATTTT.

J is TRBJ1-1 and V is TRBV7-6; D gene ambiguous. This CDR3 has 13 residues. Trimming took off 1 base at V and 5 bases at J, with 8 bases between the two ends. CDR1 SGHVS and CDR2 FNYEAQ come from the germline V gene. The CDR3 reads CASSLVRETEAFF. CDR3 sequence (DNA): TGTGCCAGCAGCTTAGTACGGGAGACTGAAGCTTTCTTT.

The rearrangement joins TRBV7-9 to TRBJ2-7; possibly TRBD2 for D (5 bases). Trimming stripped 5 bases from V and 2 bases from J, with 16 bases between. This CDR3 spans 15 amino acids. CDR1 and CDR2 from the germline V gene are SEHNR and FQNEAQ (reference sequence). The CDR3 here is CASSPWELTPYEQYF. The CDR3 DNA is TGTGCCAGCAGCCCCTGGGAGCTAACTCCCTACGAGCAGTACTTC.

The rearrangement uses TRBV10-3 and TRBJ2-7; TRBD1 might be the D (6 bases). The CDR3 sequence is 13 residues long. The V gene's germline CDR1 is ENHRY and CDR2 SYGVKD. Trimming shortened V by 9 bases and J by 0 bases, and 12 bases separated the two germline ends. The CDR3 is CAIRDKSSYEQYF. CDR3 sequence (DNA): TGTGCCATTCGGGACAAGAGCTCCTACGAGCAGTACTTC.

This chain uses TRBV2 with TRBJ2-5; 7 positions agree with TRBD1. CDR3 size: 13 residues. Trimming took 0 bases from V and 11 from J; bases not matched to a gene: 6. CDR1 and CDR2 from the germline V gene are SNHLY and FYNNEI. CDR3 sequence reads: CASSEAAPGQQYF. The CDR3 nucleotides are TGTGCCAGCAGTGAAGCAGCCCCGGGACAGCAGTACTTC.

This clonotype has just a few counts. The chain combines TRBV5-1 with TRBJ2-5, with 11 positions matching TRBD2. CDR3 length: 17 amino acids. V lost 3 bases, J lost 7 bases, and 14 bases stayed unmatched. CDR1 is SGHRS, CDR2 YFSETQ, per germline. In DNA, the CDR3 is TGCGCCAGCAGCTCGAAACTGACTAGCGGGGTCTCCTGGACCCAGTACTTC. Residues: CASSSKLTSGVSWTQYF. Using reference TRBV5-1 and TRBJ2-5 for the parts outside the CDR3, the full variable domain is KAGVTQTPRYLIKTRGQQVTLSCSPISGHRSVSWYQQTPGQGLQFLFEYFSETQRNKGNFPGRFSGRQFSNSRSEMNVSTLELGDSALYLCASSSKLTSGVSWTQYFGPGTRLLVL.

This clonotype was found a few times. The CDR3 sequence is CASSWGLAGADGETQYF. DNA for the CDR3: TGTGCCAGCAGCTGGGGACTAGCGGGAGCCGACGGGGAGACCCAGTACTTC. The V call is TRBV7-2, the J call TRBJ2-5; TRBD2 agrees at 14 bases. V shed 4 bases, J shed 5 bases, and the junction held 9 bases outside the gene matches. The CDR3 is 17 residues long. Germline V gene sequence: CDR1 SGHTA, CDR2 FQGNSA.

V usage is TRBV12-3 or TRBV12-4 and J usage is TRBJ2-3; D possibly matches TRBD1 or TRBD2 (5 bases each). Trimming took off 3 bases at V and 2 bases at J, with 9 bases between the two ends. The CDR3 is 14 residues long. This CDR3 reads CASSFQGPTDTQYF. In DNA form, the CDR3 reads TGTGCCAGCAGTTTCCAGGGACCCACAGATACGCAGTATTTT.

This clonotype was counted between two and nine times. V gene TRBV30 combines with J gene TRBJ2-3; 7 bases align to TRBD2. CDR1 is GTSNPN, CDR2 SVGIG, per germline (reference sequence). The V gene end was trimmed by 0 bases and the J gene end by 11 bases; junction bases not matched to a gene: 11. This CDR3 has 14 residues. This CDR3 is CAWSVGETGGRQYF. CDR3 nucleotide sequence: TGTGCCTGGAGTGTAGGCGAGACGGGGGGAAGGCAGTATTTT.

There are many counts of this clonotype. The rearrangement links TRBV6-5 to TRBJ2-1, with D tentatively TRBD1 or TRBD2 (6 bases each). Looked up from germline, CDR1 is MNHEY and CDR2 is SVGAGI. Trimming removed 5 bases at V and 0 bases at J, with 14 bases between. CDR3 length equals 16 residues. This CDR3 reads CASSGGTTSSYNEQFF. In nucleotides, the CDR3 is TGTGCCAGCAGTGGGGGGACAACCAGCTCCTACAATGAGCAGTTCTTC.

The chain links TRBV7-6 to TRBJ2-2; 9 nucleotides match TRBD2. J gave up 6 bases and V 2 bases, and 7 bases lay outside the gene matches. The CDR3 runs to 16 residues. Germline V gives CDR1 SGHVS, CDR2 FNYEAQ. The CDR3 bases are TGTGCCAGCAGCTTACTCAGCGGGGGGAGGTCCGGGGAGCTGTTTTTT. It specifies CASSLLSGGRSGELFF.

The CDR3 DNA reads as TGCAGTGCCCTGAAGGCCCGAAACTATGGCTACACCTTC. Its translation: CSALKARNYGYTF. The chain is built from TRBV20-1 and TRBJ1-2; D remains unclear. The CDR3 runs 13 residues. CDR1 and CDR2 (germline): DFQATT, SNEGSKA (reference sequence). Trimming removed 6 bases from V and 2 bases from J, with 13 bases in between.

The chain uses TRBV20-1 and TRBJ2-3; 9 bases are a match to TRBD2. Germline V gives CDR1 DFQATT, CDR2 SNEGSKA (reference sequence). V gave up 5 bases and J gave up 0 bases; unmatched junction bases: 3. The CDR3 contains 14 residues. CDR3 in amino acids: CSAPSGKSTDTQYF. The CDR3 DNA sequence: TGCAGTGCTCCTAGCGGGAAGAGCACAGATACGCAGTATTTT.

CDR3 loop: CAQGMRDTQYF. CDR3 in DNA: TGTGCCCAGGGGATGAGAGATACGCAGTATTTT. This chain uses TRBV7-9 with TRBJ2-3; D is possibly TRBD1 (6 bases). The germline V gene has CDR1 SEHNR and CDR2 FQNEAQ (reference sequence). The CDR3 runs 11 residues. With 11 bases removed from V and 5 bases from J, the gap between germline ends came to 11 bases.

This clonotype was recorded at least ten times. The chain combines TRBV7-9 with TRBJ2-1; D unclear. Trimming took off 1 base at V and 5 bases at J, with 9 bases between the two ends. The CDR3 length is 14 residues. Per the germline V gene, CDR1 is SEHNR and CDR2 is FQNEAQ (reference sequence). The CDR3 here is CASSLELENNEQFF. The CDR3 coding sequence is TGTGCCAGCAGCTTAGAATTGGAAAACAATGAGCAGTTCTTC.

This clonotype showed up just a few times. The CDR3 protein is CASSLSGQTMNTEAFF. The CDR3 region has the DNA TGTGCCAGCAGTTTATCCGGCCAAACGATGAACACTGAAGCTTTCTTT. This chain links TRBV12-3 or TRBV12-4 with TRBJ1-1; D gene unclear. This CDR3 region has 16 residues. V dropped 2 bases and J dropped 0 bases, with 13 bases sitting between them.

This chain links TRBV5-1 with TRBJ2-2; TRBD2 aligns across 9 bases. The trim removed 3 bases at V and 5 bases at J, leaving 11 bases unmatched. The CDR3 extends over 17 amino acids. The germline V gene has CDR1 SGHRS and CDR2 YFSETQ. The CDR3 DNA reads TGCGCCAGCAGCTCGAACCCGGGACTAGCCGCAACCGGGGAGCTGTTTTTT. Residues: CASSSNPGLAATGELFF.

There are a few counts of this clonotype. The rearrangement uses TRBV5-6 and TRBJ2-1; the D gene is possibly TRBD2 (5 bases). With 2 bases removed from V and 0 bases from J, the gap between germline ends came to 12 bases. Germline assignment: CDR1 SGHDT and CDR2 YYEEEE. The CDR3 has 16 residues. The chain's CDR3 is CASSFPPGSSYNEQFF. The CDR3 nucleotides read TGTGCCAGCAGCTTCCCTCCGGGGAGCTCCTACAATGAGCAGTTCTTC.

V gene TRBV30 combines with J gene TRBJ2-7, with 9 bases fitting TRBD1. CDR1 GTSNPN and CDR2 SVGIG come from the germline V gene (reference sequence). Germline trimming cut 3 bases from V and 0 bases from J; bases unmatched to any gene: 12. This CDR3 contains 17 residues. The CDR3 sequence is CAWSHRGQGKSSYEQYF. In nucleotides, the CDR3 is TGTGCCTGGAGCCACCGAGGACAGGGGAAGAGCTCCTACGAGCAGTACTTC.

This rearrangement joins TRBV1 to TRBJ2-3; the D call TRBD2 from the table was never checked on the DNA. TRBV1 is a known pseudogene. The CDR3 is 20 amino acids. This CDR3 is CTSSQEADSRVAGITDTQYF. In nucleotides, the CDR3 is TGCACCAGCAGCCAAGAAGCCGATTCAAGGGTAGCGGGAATCACAGATACGCAGTATTTT.

This clonotype occurred a few times. The chain employs TRBV25-1 and TRBJ2-2; 7 nucleotides align to TRBD2. Germline CDR1 and CDR2: MGHDK and SYGVNS. V lost 2 bases to trimming and J lost 6 bases; unmatched junction nucleotides: 6. This CDR3 contains 15 residues. In nucleotides, the CDR3 is TGTGCCAGCAGTGAAACAGGACTAGTCCCCGGGGAGCTGTTTTTT. Protein sequence: CASSETGLVPGELFF.

The chain combines TRBV2 with TRBJ2-1; 9 nucleotides line up with TRBD2. CDR3 length: 15 amino acids. V was clipped by 3 bases and J by 4 bases; unmatched bases: 4. Germline V gene lookup returns CDR1 SNHLY and CDR2 FYNNEI. The CDR3 DNA sequence: TGTGCCAGCAGTGATGGGCTAGCGGGATACAATGAGCAGTTCTTC. It codes for CASSDGLAGYNEQFF.

The V gene is TRBV6-5, the J gene TRBJ1-3; D is unclear. There are 14 residues in the CDR3. CDR1 is MNHEY, CDR2 SVGAGI, per germline. Deletions cut 4 bases from V and 0 bases from J, with 7 bases between. As DNA, the CDR3 is TGTGCCAGCAGTTCCATTAGCTCTGGAAACACCATATATTTT. It is translated as CASSSISSGNTIYF.

At least ten counts were recorded for this clonotype. The J gene is TRBJ1-2, the V gene TRBV6-6; no firm D call. The CDR3 is 16 amino acids. V gave up 0 bases and J gave up 2 bases, with 13 bases separating them. CDR1 is MNHNY and CDR2 is SVGAGI in the germline V gene (reference sequence). The CDR3 sequence: CASSYSVESENYGYTF. The CDR3 DNA reads TGTGCCAGCAGTTACTCAGTCGAATCGGAAAACTATGGCTACACCTTC.

This clonotype was seen a few times. The gene calls are TRBV5-1 and TRBJ2-1; D is ambiguous. The CDR3 extends over 12 amino acids. Germline V gives CDR1 SGHRS, CDR2 YFSETQ. Trimming stripped 0 bases from V and 10 bases from J, with 8 bases between. In DNA form, the CDR3 reads TGCGCCAGCAGCTTGGCCCCCGGGGAGCAGTTCTTC. Its protein is CASSLAPGEQFF.

V and J are TRBV3-1 and TRBJ2-7; D is unresolved. Germline V gene data show CDR1 as LGHDT and CDR2 as YNNKEL (reference sequence). The ends were cut back, 1 base at V and 4 bases at J, with 11 bases in the middle. This CDR3 has 14 residues. The CDR3 reads CASSQAGNFYEQYF. The CDR3 nucleotides are TGTGCCAGCAGCCAAGCTGGGAACTTTTACGAGCAGTACTTC.